The 5 T cell receptor beta chains below come from one sample, sequenced in a study of response to subunit inactivated influenza vaccine. TCRdb processed the RT-PCR reads anew with MiXCR; each CDR3 protein has one entry. The data show 290,000 or so distinct CDR3 sequences, 22% seen once. The material was PBMCs from blood, obtained less than 22 months after vaccination. These receptor sequences come from a man between 50 and 70 years old who received an inactivated influenza vaccine.

In its sample, this clonotype was seen a few times. This chain joins TRBV7-2 and TRBJ1-5, with D perhaps TRBD1 (5 bases). The germline CDR1 and CDR2 sequences are SGHTA and FQGNSA. The V end lost 4 bases, the J end lost 4 bases, and 11 bases lay between the germline ends. The CDR3 extends over 14 amino acids. CDR3 in DNA: TGTGCCAGCAGCTCGGGACCGAGAAATCAGCCCCAGCATTTT. As protein: CASSSGPRNQPQHF.

V usage is TRBV20-1 and J usage is TRBJ1-6; D call uncertain. The CDR3 runs to 18 residues. Germline CDR1 is DFQATT and CDR2 is SNEGSKA (reference sequence). The CDR3 region is CCGEVWEGRISYNSPLHF. Here the CDR3 DNA reads TGCTGTGGAGAGGTCTGGGAAGGGAGGATCTCCTATAATTCACCCCTCCACTTT.

This clonotype has a handful of counts. V is TRBV2 and J is TRBJ1-2, with D uncertain. From germline, CDR1 is SNHLY and CDR2 FYNNEI. The CDR3 runs 12 residues. Trimming pared 7 bases from V and 7 bases from J, leaving 13 bases between. In DNA form, the CDR3 reads TGTGCCAGCATTCTCTTCCCGGGTGGCTACACCTTC. Protein sequence: CASILFPGGYTF.

This clonotype was seen ten or more times. This chain joins TRBV6-2 or TRBV6-3 and TRBJ1-2; the match to TRBD1 covers 7 bases. Trimming cost V 5 bases and J 4 bases; bases outside gene matches: 7. The CDR3 sequence is 14 residues long. CDR1 is MNHEY, CDR2 SVGEGT, per germline. CDR3 loop: CASSRRGQTYGYTF. CDR3 DNA: TGTGCCAGCAGTCGGCGGGGACAGACCTATGGCTACACCTTC.

A few counts support this clonotype. The V call is TRBV3-1, the J call TRBJ1-3; D unclear. CDR1 LGHDT and CDR2 YNNKEL come from the germline V gene (reference sequence). This CDR3 contains 13 residues. V was cut by 1 base and J by 8 bases, with 9 bases left in between. The CDR3 nucleotides are TGTGCCAGCAGCCAAGGCGTGGCGGACACCATATATTTT. Protein sequence: CASSQGVADTIYF.